The rows below give T cell receptor beta chains drawn from one sample of a study of neoadjuvant anti-PD-1 for oral cavity cancer. Clones were read by immunoSEQ multiplex PCR, and TCRdb kept only the in-frame ones, dropping some. The sample shows about 42,000 clones, approximately 80% of them seen only once. The sequenced sample was PBMCs, obtained after nivolumab (anti-PD-1) treatment. The receptors here all came from a person aged 40 to 85 with oral cavity squamous cell carcinoma. The CDR3 runs from the conserved cysteine through the conserved F or W. A D gene is named only where the DNA matches it firmly. Clone size, where shown, is once, few, many, or a class for clones that have expanded.

>TRBJ2-2|TRBV11-3|TRBD1|-
CASRSGGNTGELFF
TGTGCCAGCAGATCAGGGGGCAACACCGGGGAGCTGTTTTTT
>TRBJ1-1|TRBV4-1|TRBD1|-
CASSQDNWTGRTEAFF
TGCGCCAGCAGCCAAGATAATTGGACAGGGAGAACTGAAGCTTTCTTT
>TRBJ1-3|TRBV5-1|-|-
CASSQTGLSGVGSGNTIYF
TGCGCCAGCAGCCAAACCGGACTTTCGGGGGTTGGCTCTGGAAACACCATATATTTT
>TRBJ2-1|TRBV7-3|-|-
CASSRRGREYNEQFF
TGTGCCAGCAGCCGGCGGGGCAGGGAGTACAATGAGCAGTTCTTC
>TRBJ2-7|TRBV4-1|-|-
CASSQPTSRVYEQYF
TGCGCCAGCAGCCAGCCGACCTCACGGGTGTACGAGCAGTACTTC
>TRBJ2-3|TRBV2|TRBD1|once
CASCSPRDRETDTQYF
TGTGCCAGCTGTAGCCCAAGGGACAGGGAAACAGATACGCAGTATTTT
>TRBJ1-6|TRBV13|TRBD1|-
CASSLGPDRGTPPLHF
TGTGCCAGCAGCTTAGGCCCAGACAGGGGTACACCACCCCTCCACTTT
>TRBJ2-5|TRBV9|TRBD1|-
CASSPPGQPQETQYF
TGTGCCAGCAGCCCCCCGGGACAGCCCCAAGAGACCCAGTACTTC
>TRBJ2-1|TRBV5-1|TRBD1|-
CASSTVGTGGSNEQFF
TGCGCCAGCAGCACCGTCGGGACAGGGGGGAGCAATGAGCAGTTCTTC
>TRBJ1-6|TRBV5-6|TRBD1|-
CASSTGQGSNSPLHF
TGTGCCAGCAGCACGGGACAGGGGTCGAATTCACCCCTCCACTTT
>TRBJ1-5|TRBV6-5|-|-
CASRVEKSGQPQHF
TGTGCCAGCAGGGTTGAGAAGAGCGGTCAGCCCCAGCATTTT
>TRBJ2-1|TRBV27|-|once
CASSLDRDSYNEQFF
TGTGCCAGCAGTTTAGATCGGGACTCCTACAATGAGCAGTTCTTC
>TRBJ2-3|TRBV7-6|-|once
CASSLRAGGPTDTQYF
TGTGCCAGCAGCTTAAGAGCGGGCGGCCCCACAGATACGCAGTATTTT
>TRBJ2-7|TRBV28|TRBD1|once
CASSRQGALYEQYF
TGTGCCAGCAGTAGACAGGGGGCTCTCTACGAGCAGTACTTC
>TRBJ1-2|TRBV29-1|TRBD1|few
CSVDVGTGRTGYTF
TGCAGCGTTGATGTTGGGACAGGGCGGACAGGCTACACCTTC
>TRBJ1-5|TRBV5-8|TRBD1|-
CASSGGQILSNQPQHF
TGTGCCAGCAGCGGGGGACAGATTCTTAGCAATCAGCCCCAGCATTTT
>TRBJ2-3|TRBV5-1|TRBD2|-
CASSLYDHGRATDTQYF
TGCGCCAGCAGCTTGTACGACCACGGGAGGGCCACAGATACGCAGTATTTT
>TRBJ2-7|TRBV5-6|-|-
CASSLEAGTHEQYF
TGTGCCAGCAGCTTGGAGGCGGGAACCCACGAGCAGTACTTC
>TRBJ2-7|TRBV20-1|-|-
CSASPGPEQYF
TGCAGTGCTAGTCCCGGGCCAGAGCAGTACTTC
>TRBJ2-5|TRBV6-5|-|-
CASARGETQYF
TGTGCCAGCGCTAGAGGAGAGACCCAGTACTTC
>TRBJ1-4|TRBV9|-|-
CASSVGLSGGREKLFF
TGTGCCAGCAGCGTAGGGCTATCGGGGGGCAGGGAAAAACTGTTTTTT
>TRBJ1-1|TRBV9|-|-
CASSVGVGREAFF
TGTGCCAGCAGCGTAGGGGTAGGGAGGGAAGCTTTCTTT